This T cell receptor beta chain stems from a study of blood T cells in healthy people across ages. Study-wide findings and caveats: Compared with aged donors, long-lived donors showed fewer expanded clones, suggesting selection.

Using a J-beta primer mix together with a sample-barcoded 5' primer, a second PCR was run for about 6 to 11 cycles. TCRdb passed the 5' RACE reads through MiXCR, listing each CDR3 protein once. The table has roughly 700,000 distinct CDR3 sequences, approximately 25% seen once. CDR1 SQVTM and CDR2 ANQGSEA come from the germline V gene. V was trimmed by 5 bases and J by 3 bases, leaving 8 bases between them. The CDR3 loop spans 13 amino acids. This clonotype has a handful of counts. Its target is not known. These data were also filed under a second study, of T cells of mothers and their children. That publication notes: Mother-child pairs who were related displayed a slightly higher overlap than unrelated pairs, a difference that was non-significant.

The clonotype was recovered from a boy aged 5-17 years in good health. Sequencing was performed on blood. V gene TRBV29-1 combines with J gene TRBJ2-6; D call uncertain. As DNA, the CDR3 is TGCAGCGTTCTTCCTGATGGGGCCAACGTCCTGACTTTC. Translated, it gives CSVLPDGANVLTF. Looking up the rest from reference TRBV29-1 and TRBJ2-6 gives the full variable domain: SAVISQKPSRDICQRGTSLTIQCQVDSQVTMMFWYRQQPGQSLTLIATANQGSEATYESGFVIDKFPISRPNLTFSTLTVSNMSPEDSSIYLCSVLPDGANVLTFGAGSRLTVL.